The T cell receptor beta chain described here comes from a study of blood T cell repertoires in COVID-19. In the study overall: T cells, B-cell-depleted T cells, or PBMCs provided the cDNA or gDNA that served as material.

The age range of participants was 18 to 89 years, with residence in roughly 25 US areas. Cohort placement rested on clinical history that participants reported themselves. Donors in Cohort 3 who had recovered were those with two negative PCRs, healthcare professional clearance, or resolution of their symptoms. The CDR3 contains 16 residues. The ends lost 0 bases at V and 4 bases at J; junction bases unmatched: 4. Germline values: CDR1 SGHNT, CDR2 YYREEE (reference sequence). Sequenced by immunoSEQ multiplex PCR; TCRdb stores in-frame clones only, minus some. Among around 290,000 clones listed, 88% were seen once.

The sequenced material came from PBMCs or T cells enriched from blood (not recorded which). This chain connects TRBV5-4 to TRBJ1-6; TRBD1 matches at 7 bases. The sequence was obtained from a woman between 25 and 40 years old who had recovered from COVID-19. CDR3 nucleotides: TGTGCCAGCAGCTTGGGGAGGGACAGTTATAATTCACCCCTCCACTTT. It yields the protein CASSLGRDSYNSPLHF.